The 17 T cell receptor beta chains presented below share a single source sample, sequenced in a study of blood T cell repertoires in COVID-19. This table comes from immunoSEQ multiplex PCR, and its TCRdb copy is limited to in-frame clones, with some not included. The top ten clones hold approximately 12% of a sample with around 100,000 clones, about 80% of them seen once. Sequences were obtained from peripheral blood. Receptors originate from a human donor in a cohort sampled during active COVID-19.

The V gene is TRBV6-5, the J gene TRBJ1-1; unclear D gene. With 6 bases removed from V and 0 bases from J, the gap between germline ends came to 14 bases. Germline-derived CDR1 and CDR2 are MNHEY and SVGAGI. The CDR3 has 15 residues. Here the CDR3 reads CASRYRGVMNTEAFF. CDR3 sequence (DNA): TGTGCCAGCAGATACCGGGGAGTGATGAACACTGAAGCTTTCTTT.

The chain combines TRBV5-1 with TRBJ2-5; 8 positions match TRBD2. Germline V lookup: CDR1 SGHRS, CDR2 YFSETQ. The CDR3 sequence is 15 residues long. V gave up 4 bases and J gave up 7 bases; unmatched junction bases: 12. CDR3 DNA sequence: TGCGCCAGCAGCGAAGCGGGGGCGGCTGTGGGGACCCAGTACTTC. Amino acids: CASSEAGAAVGTQYF.

V and J are TRBV30 and TRBJ2-1, with 13 bases that match TRBD2. The CDR3 loop spans 17 amino acids. Germline values: CDR1 GTSNPN, CDR2 SVGIG (reference sequence). With 2 bases clipped from V and 3 bases from J, the junction kept 7 bases outside the gene matches. The CDR3 sequence is CAWSLYGTSGDYNEQFF. The CDR3, as DNA: TGTGCCTGGAGTCTATATGGGACTAGCGGGGACTACAATGAGCAGTTCTTC.

J is TRBJ2-7 and V is TRBV11-3; 11 positions match TRBD2. J gave up 2 bases and V 5 bases, and 5 bases lay outside the gene matches. The CDR3 contains 15 residues. Looked up from germline, CDR1 is SGHNT and CDR2 is YENEEA. CDR3 sequence: CASSQTSGAPYEQYF. The DNA for the CDR3 is TGTGCCAGCAGCCAGACTAGCGGGGCGCCCTACGAGCAGTACTTC.

This clone was seen only a few times. The V gene is TRBV5-1, the J gene TRBJ2-7, with 8 bases fitting TRBD1. Germline CDR1 and CDR2: SGHRS and YFSETQ. The CDR3 runs 15 residues. The V segment lost 3 bases and the J segment 2 bases; nucleotides outside the gene matches: 7. CDR3 sequence: CASSSGTGLTYEQYF. As DNA, the CDR3 is TGCGCCAGCAGCTCAGGGACAGGCCTTACCTACGAGCAGTACTTC.

The sample holds one count of this clone. The rearrangement links TRBV7-2 to TRBJ2-3; 13 positions agree with TRBD2. The CDR3 has 18 residues. J was trimmed by 0 bases and V by 5 bases; bases with no gene match: 8. The germline gives CDR1 SGHTA, CDR2 FQGNSA. The CDR3 reads CASSLRRLAGGSTDTQYF. CDR3 DNA sequence: TGTGCCAGCAGCCTAAGGAGACTAGCGGGGGGCAGCACAGATACGCAGTATTTT.

The CDR3 sequence is CASSKGGPGGYEQYF. The DNA of the CDR3 is TGTGCCAGCTCCAAAGGGGGACCCGGCGGATACGAGCAGTACTTC. This chain links TRBV6-5 with TRBJ2-7, with D possibly being TRBD1 (6 bases). The germline CDR1 and CDR2 sequences are MNHEY and SVGAGI. CDR3 length equals 15 residues. V dropped 8 bases and J dropped 4 bases, with 21 bases sitting between them.

This chain uses TRBV4-2 with TRBJ2-1; 8 bases agree with TRBD2. V trimming: 1 base; J trimming: 4 bases; junction bases outside the gene matches: 9. The CDR3 is 17 amino acids. The germline V gene has CDR1 LGHNA and CDR2 YNFKEQ. CDR3 bases: TGTGCCAGCAGCCAAGCCTCGCGGGGGGAATCGTACAATGAGCAGTTCTTC. Its translation: CASSQASRGESYNEQFF.

V is TRBV6-1 and J is TRBJ1-1; D call uncertain. CDR1 and CDR2 (germline): MNHNS, SASEGT. The CDR3 is made up of 14 amino acids. V was shortened by 0 bases and J by 1 base, with 6 bases between the two germline ends. The CDR3 sequence is CASSEAGGNTEAFF. The CDR3 DNA reads TGTGCCAGCAGTGAAGCTGGAGGGAACACTGAAGCTTTCTTT.

This clone appeared a few times. J is TRBJ1-4 and V is TRBV7-6, with D tentatively TRBD1 (5 bases). Germline CDR1 is SGHVS and CDR2 is FNYEAQ. The CDR3 runs to 17 residues. Trimming pared 4 bases from V and 2 bases from J, leaving 17 bases between. The CDR3 bases are TGTGCCAGCAGCTCGCCCTGGAGGGAGGGGACTAATGAAAAACTGTTTTTT. It yields the protein CASSSPWREGTNEKLFF.

The J gene is TRBJ1-5, the V gene TRBV18; 7 bases line up with TRBD1. Trimming took 2 bases from V and 5 from J; bases not matched to a gene: 9. CDR3 length equals 16 residues. Germline CDR1 is KGHSH and CDR2 is LQKENI. The CDR3 DNA sequence: TGTGCCAGCTCACCAAGAGCCCAGGGGGAAGATCAGCCCCAGCATTTT. Its translation is CASSPRAQGEDQPQHF.

J is TRBJ1-2 and V is TRBV7-8; the D is unclear. This CDR3 spans 13 amino acids. Per germline, CDR1 SGHVS and CDR2 FQNEAQ. Trimming removed 5 bases from V and 4 bases from J, with 11 bases in between. The CDR3 spells CASSPRGSYGYTF. The CDR3 coding sequence is TGTGCCAGCAGCCCAAGAGGATCCTATGGCTACACCTTC.

This clone showed up just a few times. The V gene is TRBV6-5, the J gene TRBJ1-2, with 9 bases that match TRBD1. There are 15 residues in the CDR3. Looked up from germline, CDR1 is MNHEY and CDR2 is SVGAGI. V trimming: 6 bases; J trimming: 6 bases; junction bases outside the gene matches: 11. CDR3 in amino acids: CASSLKWTGENGYTF. The DNA for the CDR3 is TGTGCCAGCAGCCTAAAATGGACAGGGGAAAATGGCTACACCTTC.

J is TRBJ2-3 and V is TRBV20-1; 10 positions match TRBD1. The CDR3 extends over 20 amino acids. Germline assignment: CDR1 DFQATT and CDR2 SNEGSKA (reference sequence). Trimming at V came to 3 bases and at J to 3 bases, leaving 21 bases not matched to a gene. DNA for the CDR3: TGCAGTGCTAGTCTTCCGGGACAGGGGAGCCATTCTTTTTATACAGATACGCAGTATTTT. It codes for CSASLPGQGSHSFYTDTQYF.

The chain combines TRBV24-1 with TRBJ2-2; tentative D call: TRBD1 (5 bases). The CDR3 spans 15 residues. Germline assignment: CDR1 KGHDR and CDR2 SFDVKD. Trimming removed 4 bases from V and 5 bases from J, with 13 bases in between. In nucleotides, the CDR3 is TGTGCCACCAGTGAAAGGGGTTTCAAGACCGGGGAGCTGTTTTTT. Translation gives CATSERGFKTGELFF.

The chain carries TRBV2 and TRBJ2-1; the match to TRBD2 covers 14 bases. Germline assignment: CDR1 SNHLY and CDR2 FYNNEI. The V segment lost 8 bases and the J segment 6 bases; nucleotides outside the gene matches: 3. The CDR3 has 14 residues. The CDR3 sequence: CASGTSGGSNEQFF. The CDR3 DNA reads TGTGCCAGCGGGACTAGCGGGGGTAGCAATGAGCAGTTCTTC. The full variable domain, with the rest looked up from reference TRBV2 and TRBJ2-1, is EPEVTQTPSHQVTQMGQEVILRCVPISNHLYFYWYRQILGQKVEFLVSFYNNEISEKSEIFDDQFSVERPDGSNFTLKIRSTKLEDSAMYFCASGTSGGSNEQFFGPGTRLTVL.

The chain uses TRBV7-9 and TRBJ1-6, with 9 nucleotides matching TRBD1. V lost 7 bases and J lost 7; bases outside the gene matches: 8. The V gene's germline CDR1 is SEHNR and CDR2 FQNEAQ (reference sequence). This CDR3 spans 15 amino acids. The CDR3 DNA is TGTGCCAGCAATTCCGGACAGGGGAGGAATTCACCCCTCCACTTT. It is translated as CASNSGQGRNSPLHF.